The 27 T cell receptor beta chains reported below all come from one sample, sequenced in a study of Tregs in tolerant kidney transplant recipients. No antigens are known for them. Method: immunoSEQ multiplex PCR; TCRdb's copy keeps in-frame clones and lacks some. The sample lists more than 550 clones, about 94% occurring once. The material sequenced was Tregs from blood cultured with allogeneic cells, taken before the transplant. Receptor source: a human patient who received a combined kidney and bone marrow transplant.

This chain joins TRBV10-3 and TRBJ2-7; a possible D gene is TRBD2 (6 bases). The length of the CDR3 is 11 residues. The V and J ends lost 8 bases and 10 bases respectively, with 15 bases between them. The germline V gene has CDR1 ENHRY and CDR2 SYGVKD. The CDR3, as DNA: TGTGCCATCTCTCCGGGAGTCGGTCAGTACTTC. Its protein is CAISPGVGQYF.

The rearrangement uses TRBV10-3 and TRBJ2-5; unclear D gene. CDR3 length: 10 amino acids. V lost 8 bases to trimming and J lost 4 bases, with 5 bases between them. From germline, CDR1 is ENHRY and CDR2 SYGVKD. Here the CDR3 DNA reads TGTGCCATCGTGGGAGAGACCCAGTACTTC. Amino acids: CAIVGETQYF.

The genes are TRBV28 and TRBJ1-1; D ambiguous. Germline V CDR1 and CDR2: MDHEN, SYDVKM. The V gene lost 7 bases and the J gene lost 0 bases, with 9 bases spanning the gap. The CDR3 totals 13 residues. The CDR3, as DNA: TGTGCCAGCAACACAGTTATGAACACTGAAGCTTTCTTT. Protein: CASNTVMNTEAFF.

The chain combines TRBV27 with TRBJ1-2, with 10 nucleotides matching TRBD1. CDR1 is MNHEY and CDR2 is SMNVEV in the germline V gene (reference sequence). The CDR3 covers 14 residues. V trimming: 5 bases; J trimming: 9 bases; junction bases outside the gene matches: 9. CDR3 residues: CASSLSRDRGSYTF. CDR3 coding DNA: TGTGCCAGCAGTCTCTCCCGGGACAGGGGAAGCTACACCTTC.

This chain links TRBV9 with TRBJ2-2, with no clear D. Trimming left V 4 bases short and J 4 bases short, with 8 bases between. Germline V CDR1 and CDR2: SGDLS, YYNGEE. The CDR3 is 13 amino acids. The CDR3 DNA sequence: TGTGCCAGCAGCCCCCACCCCACCGGGGAGCTGTTTTTT. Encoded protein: CASSPHPTGELFF.

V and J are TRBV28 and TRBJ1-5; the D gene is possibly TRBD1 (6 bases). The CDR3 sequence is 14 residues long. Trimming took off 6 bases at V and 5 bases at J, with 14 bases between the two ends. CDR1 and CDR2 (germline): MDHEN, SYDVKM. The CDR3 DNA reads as TGTGCCAGCAGCGGAGGTTGGGGGCATCAGCCCCAGCATTTT. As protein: CASSGGWGHQPQHF.

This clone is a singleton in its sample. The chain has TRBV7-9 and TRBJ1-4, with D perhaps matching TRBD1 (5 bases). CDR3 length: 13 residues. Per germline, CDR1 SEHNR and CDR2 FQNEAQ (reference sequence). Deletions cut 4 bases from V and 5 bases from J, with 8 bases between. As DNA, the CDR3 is TGTGCCAGCAGCTCCACAGGAAATGAAAAACTGTTTTTT. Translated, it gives CASSSTGNEKLFF.

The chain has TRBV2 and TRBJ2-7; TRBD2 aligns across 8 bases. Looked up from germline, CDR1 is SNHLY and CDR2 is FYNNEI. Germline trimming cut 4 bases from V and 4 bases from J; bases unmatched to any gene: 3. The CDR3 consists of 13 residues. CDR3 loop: CASSGLARYEQYF. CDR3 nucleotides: TGTGCCAGCAGTGGACTAGCGAGGTACGAGCAGTACTTC.

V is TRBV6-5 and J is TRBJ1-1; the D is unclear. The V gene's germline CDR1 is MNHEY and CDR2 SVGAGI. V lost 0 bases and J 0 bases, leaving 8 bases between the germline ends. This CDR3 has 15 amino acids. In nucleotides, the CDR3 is TGTGCCAGCAGTTACTCTTCCGTCATGAACACTGAAGCTTTCTTT. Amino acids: CASSYSSVMNTEAFF.

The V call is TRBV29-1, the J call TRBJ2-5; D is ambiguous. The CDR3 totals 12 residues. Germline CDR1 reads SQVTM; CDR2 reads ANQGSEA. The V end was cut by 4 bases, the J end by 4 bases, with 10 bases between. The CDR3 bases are TGCAGCGTTGGGCGGTTTGGAGAGACCCAGTACTTC. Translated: CSVGRFGETQYF. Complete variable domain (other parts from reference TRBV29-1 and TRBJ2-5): SAVISQKPSRDICQRGTSLTIQCQVDSQVTMMFWYRQQPGQSLTLIATANQGSEATYESGFVIDKFPISRPNLTFSTLTVSNMSPEDSSIYLCSVGRFGETQYFGPGTRLLVL.

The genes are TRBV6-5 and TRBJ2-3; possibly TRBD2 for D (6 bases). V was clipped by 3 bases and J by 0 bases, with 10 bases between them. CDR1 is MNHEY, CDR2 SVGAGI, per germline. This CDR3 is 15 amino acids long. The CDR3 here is CASSYSGASTDTQYF. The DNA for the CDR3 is TGTGCCAGCAGTTATAGCGGAGCTAGCACAGATACGCAGTATTTT.

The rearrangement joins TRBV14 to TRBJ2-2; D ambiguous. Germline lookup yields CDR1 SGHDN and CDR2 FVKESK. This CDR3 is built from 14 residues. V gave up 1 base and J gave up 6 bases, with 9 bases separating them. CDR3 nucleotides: TGTGCCAGCAGCCAAGGTGGCCGGCCCGGGGAGCTGTTTTTT. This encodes CASSQGGRPGELFF. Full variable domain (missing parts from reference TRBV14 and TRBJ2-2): EAGVTQFPSHSVIEKGQTVTLRCDPISGHDNLYWYRRVMGKEIKFLLHFVKESKQDESGMPNNRFLAERTGGTYSTLKVQPAELEDSGVYFCASSQGGRPGELFFGEGSRLTVL.

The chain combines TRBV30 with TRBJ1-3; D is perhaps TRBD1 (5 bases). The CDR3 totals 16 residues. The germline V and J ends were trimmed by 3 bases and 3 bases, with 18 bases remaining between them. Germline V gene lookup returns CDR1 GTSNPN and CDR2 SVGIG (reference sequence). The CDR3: CAWSLFGTGCGNTIYF. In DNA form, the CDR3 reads TGTGCCTGGAGCTTATTCGGGACCGGGTGTGGAAACACCATATATTTT.

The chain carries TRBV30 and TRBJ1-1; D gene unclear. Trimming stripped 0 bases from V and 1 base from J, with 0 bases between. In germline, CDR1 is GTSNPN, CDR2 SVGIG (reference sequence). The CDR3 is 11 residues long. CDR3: CAWSVNTEAFF. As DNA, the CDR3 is TGTGCCTGGAGTGTGAACACTGAAGCTTTCTTT. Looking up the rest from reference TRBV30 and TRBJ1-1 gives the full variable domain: SQTIHQWPATLVQPVGSPLSLECTVEGTSNPNLYWYRQAAGRGLQLLFYSVGIGQISSEVPQNLSASRPQDRQFILSSKKLLLSDSGFYLCAWSVNTEAFFGQGTRLTVV.

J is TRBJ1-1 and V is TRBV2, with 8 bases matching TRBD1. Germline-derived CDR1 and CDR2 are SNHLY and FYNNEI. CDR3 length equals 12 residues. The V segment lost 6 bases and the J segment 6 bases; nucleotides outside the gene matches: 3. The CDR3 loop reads CASRVGQAEAFF. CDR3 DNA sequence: TGTGCCAGCAGGGTGGGACAGGCTGAAGCTTTCTTT.

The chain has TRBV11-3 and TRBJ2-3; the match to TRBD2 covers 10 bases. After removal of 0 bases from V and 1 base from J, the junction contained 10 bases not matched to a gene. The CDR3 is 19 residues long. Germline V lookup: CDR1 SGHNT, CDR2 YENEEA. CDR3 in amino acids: CASSLEIGNSGRRTDTQYF. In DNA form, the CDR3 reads TGTGCCAGCAGCTTAGAGATAGGGAATAGCGGGAGGCGCACAGATACGCAGTATTTT.

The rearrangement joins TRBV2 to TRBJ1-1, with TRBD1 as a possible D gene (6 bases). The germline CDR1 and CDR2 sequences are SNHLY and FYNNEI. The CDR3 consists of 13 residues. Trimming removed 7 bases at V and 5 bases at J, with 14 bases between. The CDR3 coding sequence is TGTGCCAGCATTCGGGGGCGGGGGACTGAAGCTTTCTTT. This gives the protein CASIRGRGTEAFF.

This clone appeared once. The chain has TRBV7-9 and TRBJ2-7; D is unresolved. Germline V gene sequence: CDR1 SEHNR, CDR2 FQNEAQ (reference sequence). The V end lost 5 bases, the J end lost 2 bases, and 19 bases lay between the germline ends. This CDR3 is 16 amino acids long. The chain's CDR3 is CASSRLAVTYPYEQYF. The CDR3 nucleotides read TGTGCCAGCAGCCGCCTCGCCGTGACATATCCCTACGAGCAGTACTTC.

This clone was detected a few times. The CDR3 loop reads CASTEVPKNIQYF. In DNA form, the CDR3 reads TGTGCCAGCACGGAGGTCCCCAAAAACATTCAGTACTTC. The chain couples TRBV7-2 to TRBJ2-4; D might be TRBD2 (5 bases). Trimming removed 7 bases from V and 2 bases from J, with 9 bases in between. The CDR3 is 13 amino acids. CDR1 is SGHTA and CDR2 is FQGNSA in the germline V gene.

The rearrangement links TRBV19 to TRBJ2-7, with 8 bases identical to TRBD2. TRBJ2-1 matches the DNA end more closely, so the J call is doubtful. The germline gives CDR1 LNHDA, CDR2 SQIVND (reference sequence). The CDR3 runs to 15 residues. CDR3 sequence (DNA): TGTGCCAGTAGTACACCGGGACTAGCCTACAATGAGCAGTTCTTC. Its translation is CASSTPGLAYNEQFF.

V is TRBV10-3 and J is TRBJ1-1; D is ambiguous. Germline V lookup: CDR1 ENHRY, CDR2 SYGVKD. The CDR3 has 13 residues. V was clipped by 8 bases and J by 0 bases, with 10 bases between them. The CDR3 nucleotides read TGTGCCATCGGCACAGACATGAACACTGAAGCTTTCTTT. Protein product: CAIGTDMNTEAFF.

CDR3: CASSGRMNTGELFF. The CDR3 DNA follows: TGTGCCAGCAGTGGGCGCATGAACACCGGGGAGCTGTTTTTT. The chain combines TRBV25-1 with TRBJ2-2; D is ambiguous. V was pared by 4 bases and J by 1 base, with 7 bases between. The CDR3 is 14 amino acids. Germline values: CDR1 MGHDK, CDR2 SYGVNS.

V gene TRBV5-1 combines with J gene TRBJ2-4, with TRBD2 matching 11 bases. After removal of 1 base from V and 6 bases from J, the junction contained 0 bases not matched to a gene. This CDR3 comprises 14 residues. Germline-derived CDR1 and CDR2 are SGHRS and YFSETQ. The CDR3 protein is CASSLTSGRNIQYF. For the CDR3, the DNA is TGCGCCAGCAGCTTGACTAGCGGGAGAAACATTCAGTACTTC.

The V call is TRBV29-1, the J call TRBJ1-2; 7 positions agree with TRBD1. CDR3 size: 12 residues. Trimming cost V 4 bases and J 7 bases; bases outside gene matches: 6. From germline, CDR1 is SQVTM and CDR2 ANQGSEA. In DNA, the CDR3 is TGCAGCGTTGTCGGGACAGTTCCTGGCTACACCTTC. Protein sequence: CSVVGTVPGYTF.

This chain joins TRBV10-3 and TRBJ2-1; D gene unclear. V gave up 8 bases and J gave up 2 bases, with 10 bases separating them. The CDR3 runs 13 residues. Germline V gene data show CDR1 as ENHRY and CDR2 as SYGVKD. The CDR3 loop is CAISTGAYNEQFF. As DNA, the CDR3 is TGTGCCATCTCCACTGGGGCCTACAATGAGCAGTTCTTC.

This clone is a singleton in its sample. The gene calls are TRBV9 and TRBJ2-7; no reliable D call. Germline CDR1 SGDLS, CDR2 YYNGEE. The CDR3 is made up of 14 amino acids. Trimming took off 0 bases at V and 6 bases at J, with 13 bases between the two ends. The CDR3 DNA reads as TGTGCCAGCAGCGTAGGGGTCGACTCCCCCGAGCAGTACTTC. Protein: CASSVGVDSPEQYF.

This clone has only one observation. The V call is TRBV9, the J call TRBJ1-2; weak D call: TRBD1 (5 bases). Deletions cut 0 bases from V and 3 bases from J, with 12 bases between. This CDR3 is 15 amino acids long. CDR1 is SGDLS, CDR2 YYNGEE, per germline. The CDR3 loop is CASSVGGHHYYGYTF. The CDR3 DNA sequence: TGTGCCAGCAGCGTAGGAGGACATCACTACTATGGCTACACCTTC.